This is a list of T cell receptor beta chains from one sample in a study of cytomegalovirus exposure and HLA in healthy donors. Some clones are missing from TCRdb's copy, which holds only in-frame ones; the method was immunoSEQ multiplex PCR. The sample is made up of 130,000 or so clones, and the top ten hold around 1.5% of it. The specimen sequenced was PBMCs. All receptors derive from a woman aged 40 to 50 in good health and CMV-seronegative. CDR3s include the opening cysteine and the closing phenylalanine or tryptophan. D genes are given only for firm matches.

TRBV9,TRBJ2-3,NA,18,CASSVLSGGFLSTDTQYF,TGTGCCAGCAGCGTGTTATCAGGAGGGTTCCTCAGCACAGATACGCAGTATTTT
TRBV5-1,TRBJ1-1,NA,14,CASSFRTANTEAFF,TGCGCCAGCAGCTTCAGGACAGCGAACACTGAAGCTTTCTTT
TRBV20-1,TRBJ1-4,NA,11,CSARINEKLFF,TGCAGTGCCAGGATCAATGAAAAACTGTTTTTT
TRBV27,TRBJ2-2,NA,13,CASRTRGTGELFF,TGTGCCAGCAGGACCCGGGGCACCGGGGAGCTGTTTTTT
TRBV27,TRBJ2-5,NA,15,CASSFQRGYQETQYF,TGTGCCAGCAGTTTTCAGAGGGGGTACCAAGAGACCCAGTACTTC
TRBV7-2,TRBJ1-2,TRBD1,12,CAIRGQTYGYTF,TGTGCCATTAGGGGACAGACCTATGGCTACACCTTC
TRBV7-9,TRBJ1-2,NA,11,CASSLDLGGTF,TGTGCCAGCAGCTTAGACCTGGGGGGGACCTTC
TRBV4-2,TRBJ2-3,TRBD1,18,CASSFRVTGAESTDTQYF,TGTGCCAGCAGCTTCCGTGTGACAGGGGCGGAAAGCACAGATACGCAGTATTTT
TRBV5-4,TRBJ2-3,NA,16,CASSLLKPASTDTQYF,TGTGCCAGCAGCCTCTTAAAGCCTGCTAGCACAGATACGCAGTATTTT
TRBV2,TRBJ1-6,NA,15,CASAMIGDGNSPLHF,TGTGCCAGCGCGATGATCGGGGATGGGAATTCACCCCTCCACTTT
TRBV23-1,TRBJ2-2,TRBD1,14,CASKGDRESGELFF,TGCGCCAGCAAGGGAGACAGGGAATCCGGGGAGCTGTTTTTT
TRBV7-9,TRBJ1-1,NA,15,CASSSLSVMSTEAFF,TGTGCCAGCAGCTCCCTCAGCGTTATGTCGACTGAAGCTTTCTTT
TRBV6-1,TRBJ1-1,NA,13,CASSLTVNTEAFF,TGTGCCAGCAGTTTAACAGTGAACACTGAAGCTTTCTTT
TRBV6-5,TRBJ1-2,TRBD1,14,CASSRDRVEYGYTF,TGTGCCAGCAGCAGAGACAGGGTCGAGTATGGCTACACCTTC
TRBV5-1,TRBJ2-3,NA,15,CASSFYFGDTDTQYF,TGCGCCAGCAGCTTTTACTTCGGGGACACAGATACGCAGTATTTT
TRBV10-2,TRBJ1-2,TRBD1,15,CASSEPAGTGRGYTF,TGCGCCAGCAGTGAGCCAGCCGGGACAGGAAGGGGCTACACCTTC
TRBV28,TRBJ1-5,NA,12,CASSLSGQPQHF,TGTGCCAGCAGCCTATCCGGTCAGCCCCAGCATTTT
TRBV28,TRBJ1-5,NA,15,CASSLRYRAGQPQHF,TGTGCCAGCAGTTTACGGTACAGGGCCGGTCAGCCCCAGCATTTT
TRBV6-4,TRBJ2-2,TRBD2,14,CASRTSGATGELFF,TGTGCCAGCCGGACTAGCGGGGCCACCGGGGAGCTGTTTTTT